The 2 T cell receptor beta chains below were found in one sample sequenced in a study of T-cell reconstitution after alpha-beta-depleted transplantation in children. A library of TCRbeta sequences, prepared with unique molecular identifiers, was generated. TCRdb analysed the PCR reads with MiXCR anew, one entry per CDR3 protein. The sample comprises roughly 98,000 distinct CDR3 sequences, about a sixth of which are singletons, and 20% rests with the top ten. This sample comprised PBMCs, mostly from graft donor cells, obtained 180 days after TCRalphabeta/CD19-depleted stem cell transplant. These receptors originate from a male patient aged 2 to 9 who had a stem cell transplant for acute lymphoblastic leukemia, so the T cells may come from the graft donor.

J is TRBJ2-2 and V is TRBV5-4, with 8 bases aligning to TRBD1. CDR1 is SGHNT, CDR2 YYREEE, per germline (reference sequence). The CDR3 totals 15 residues. V was pared by 4 bases and J by 4 bases, with 6 bases of the junction left unmatched. The CDR3 is CASSVGQGGTGELFF. CDR3 nucleotide sequence: TGTGCCAGCAGCGTTGGACAGGGAGGCACCGGGGAGCTGTTTTTT.

There are a few counts of this clonotype. The V call is TRBV5-1, the J call TRBJ2-1; 14 bases line up with TRBD2. Trimming cost V 3 bases and J 7 bases; bases outside gene matches: 9. The length of the CDR3 is 17 residues. Germline loops: CDR1 SGHRS, CDR2 YFSETQ. The chain's CDR3 is CASSSGTSGGLWNEQFF. CDR3 in DNA: TGCGCCAGCAGCTCCGGGACTAGCGGGGGCCTCTGGAATGAGCAGTTCTTC.